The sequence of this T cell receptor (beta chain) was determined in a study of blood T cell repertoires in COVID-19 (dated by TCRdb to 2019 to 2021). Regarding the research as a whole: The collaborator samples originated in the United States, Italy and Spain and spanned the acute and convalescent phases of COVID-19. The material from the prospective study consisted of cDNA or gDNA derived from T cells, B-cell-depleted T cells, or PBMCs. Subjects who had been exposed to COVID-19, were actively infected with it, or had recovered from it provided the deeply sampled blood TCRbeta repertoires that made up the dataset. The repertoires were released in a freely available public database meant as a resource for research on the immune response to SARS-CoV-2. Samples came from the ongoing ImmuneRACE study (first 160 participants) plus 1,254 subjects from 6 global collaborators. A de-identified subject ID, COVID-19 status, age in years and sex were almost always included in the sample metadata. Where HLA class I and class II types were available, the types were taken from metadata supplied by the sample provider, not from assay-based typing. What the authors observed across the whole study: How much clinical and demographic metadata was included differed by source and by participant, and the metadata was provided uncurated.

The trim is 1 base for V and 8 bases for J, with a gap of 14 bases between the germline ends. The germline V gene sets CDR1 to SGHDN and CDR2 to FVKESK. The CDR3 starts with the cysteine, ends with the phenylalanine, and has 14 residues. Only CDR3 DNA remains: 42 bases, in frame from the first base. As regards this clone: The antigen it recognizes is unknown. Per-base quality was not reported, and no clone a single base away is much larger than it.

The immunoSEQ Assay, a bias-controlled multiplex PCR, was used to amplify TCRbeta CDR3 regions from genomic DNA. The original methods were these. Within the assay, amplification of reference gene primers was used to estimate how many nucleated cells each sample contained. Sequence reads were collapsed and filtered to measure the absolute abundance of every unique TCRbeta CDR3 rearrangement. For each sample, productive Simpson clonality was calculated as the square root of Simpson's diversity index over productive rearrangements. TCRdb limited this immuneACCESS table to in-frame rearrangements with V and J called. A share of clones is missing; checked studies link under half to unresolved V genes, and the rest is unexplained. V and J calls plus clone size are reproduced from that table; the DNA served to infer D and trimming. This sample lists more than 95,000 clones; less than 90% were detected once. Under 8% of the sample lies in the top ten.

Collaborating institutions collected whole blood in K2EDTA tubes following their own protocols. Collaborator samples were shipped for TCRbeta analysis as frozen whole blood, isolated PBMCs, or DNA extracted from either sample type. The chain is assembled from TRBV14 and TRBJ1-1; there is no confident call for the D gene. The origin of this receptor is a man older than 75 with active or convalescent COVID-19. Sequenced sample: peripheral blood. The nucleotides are TGTGCCAGCAGCCAAGTCGGGAGACGGATAGAAGCTTTCTTT. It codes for CASSQVGRRIEAFF.